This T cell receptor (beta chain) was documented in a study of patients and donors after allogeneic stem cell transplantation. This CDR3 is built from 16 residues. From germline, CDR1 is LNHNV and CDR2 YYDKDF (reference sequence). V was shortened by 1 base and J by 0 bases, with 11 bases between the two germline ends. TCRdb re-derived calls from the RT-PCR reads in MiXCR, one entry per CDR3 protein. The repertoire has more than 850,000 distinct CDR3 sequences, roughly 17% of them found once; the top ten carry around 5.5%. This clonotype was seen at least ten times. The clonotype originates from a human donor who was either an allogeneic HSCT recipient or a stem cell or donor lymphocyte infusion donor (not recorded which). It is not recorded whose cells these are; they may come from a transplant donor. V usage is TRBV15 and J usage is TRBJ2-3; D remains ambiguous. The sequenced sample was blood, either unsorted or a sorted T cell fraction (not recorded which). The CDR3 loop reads CATSRVGTISTDTQYF. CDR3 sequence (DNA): TGTGCCACCAGCAGAGTGGGCACAATTAGCACAGATACGCAGTATTTT.